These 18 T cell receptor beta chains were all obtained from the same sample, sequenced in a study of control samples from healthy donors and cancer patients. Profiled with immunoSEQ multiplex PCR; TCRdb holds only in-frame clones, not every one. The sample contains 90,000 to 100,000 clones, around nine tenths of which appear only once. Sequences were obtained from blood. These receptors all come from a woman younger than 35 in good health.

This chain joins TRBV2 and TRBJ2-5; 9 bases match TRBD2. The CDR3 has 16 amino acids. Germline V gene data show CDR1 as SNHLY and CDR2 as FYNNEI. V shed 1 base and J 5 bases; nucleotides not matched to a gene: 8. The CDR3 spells CASSEGPAGGRETQYF. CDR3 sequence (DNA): TGTGCCAGCAGTGAAGGTCCAGCGGGGGGCAGGGAGACCCAGTACTTC.

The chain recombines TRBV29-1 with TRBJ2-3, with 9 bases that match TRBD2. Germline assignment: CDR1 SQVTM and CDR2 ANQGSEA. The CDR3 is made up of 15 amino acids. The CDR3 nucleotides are TGCAGTCCTCTCCTGGAGCGGGGGGCCGCAGATACGCAGTATTTT. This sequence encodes CSPLLERGAADTQYF.

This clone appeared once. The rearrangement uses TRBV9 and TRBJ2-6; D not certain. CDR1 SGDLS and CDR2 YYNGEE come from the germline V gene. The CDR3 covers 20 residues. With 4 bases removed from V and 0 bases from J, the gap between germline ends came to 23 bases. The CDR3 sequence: CASSPKLDALPGSGANVLTF. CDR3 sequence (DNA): TGTGCCAGCAGCCCTAAACTGGACGCTCTACCCGGCTCTGGGGCCAACGTCCTGACTTTC.

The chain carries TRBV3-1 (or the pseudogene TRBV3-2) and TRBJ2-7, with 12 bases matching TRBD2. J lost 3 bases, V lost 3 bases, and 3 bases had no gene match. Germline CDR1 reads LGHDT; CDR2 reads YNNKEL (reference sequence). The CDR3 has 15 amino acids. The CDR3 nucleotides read TGTGCCAGCAGCCAGACTAGCGGGGGCCTCTACGAGCAGTACTTC. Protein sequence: CASSQTSGGLYEQYF.

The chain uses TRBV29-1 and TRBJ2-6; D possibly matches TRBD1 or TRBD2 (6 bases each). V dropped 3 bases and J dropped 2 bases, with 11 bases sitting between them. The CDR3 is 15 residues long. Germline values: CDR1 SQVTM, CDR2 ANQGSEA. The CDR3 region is CSVEERGAGANVLTF. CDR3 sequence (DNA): TGCAGCGTTGAGGAAAGGGGGGCTGGGGCCAACGTCCTGACTTTC.

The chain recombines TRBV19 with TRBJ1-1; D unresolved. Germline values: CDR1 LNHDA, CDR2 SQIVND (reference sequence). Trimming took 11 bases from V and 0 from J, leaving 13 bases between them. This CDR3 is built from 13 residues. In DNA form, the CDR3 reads TGTGCCCGCCGAACGGCCATGAACACTGAAGCTTTCTTT. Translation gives CARRTAMNTEAFF.

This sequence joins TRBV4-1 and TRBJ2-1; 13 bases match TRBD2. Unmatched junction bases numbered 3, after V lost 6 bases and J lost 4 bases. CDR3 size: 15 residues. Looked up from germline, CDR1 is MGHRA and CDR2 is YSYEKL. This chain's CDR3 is CASSRTSGGYNEQFF. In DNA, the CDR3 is TGCGCCAGCAGTCGGACTAGCGGGGGTTACAATGAGCAGTTCTTC.

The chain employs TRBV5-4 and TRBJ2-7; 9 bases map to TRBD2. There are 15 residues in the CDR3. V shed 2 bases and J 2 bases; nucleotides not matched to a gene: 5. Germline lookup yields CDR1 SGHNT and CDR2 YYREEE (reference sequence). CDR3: CASSFFSGSTYEQYF. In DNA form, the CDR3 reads TGTGCCAGCAGCTTTTTTAGCGGGAGTACCTACGAGCAGTACTTC.

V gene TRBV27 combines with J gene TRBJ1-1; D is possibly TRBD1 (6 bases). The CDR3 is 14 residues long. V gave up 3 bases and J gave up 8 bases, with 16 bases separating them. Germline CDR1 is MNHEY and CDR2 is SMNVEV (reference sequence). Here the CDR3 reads CASSLRQGRPEAFF. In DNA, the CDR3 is TGTGCCAGCAGTTTGCGGCAGGGGAGACCGGAAGCTTTCTTT.

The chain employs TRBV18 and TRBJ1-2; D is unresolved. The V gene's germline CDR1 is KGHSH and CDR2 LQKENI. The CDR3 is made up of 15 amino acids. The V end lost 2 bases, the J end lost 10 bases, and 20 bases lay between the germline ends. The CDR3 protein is CASSPVLGLRIYYTF. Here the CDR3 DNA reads TGTGCCAGCTCACCAGTTCTAGGACTCCGGATCTACTACACCTTC.

The CDR3 is CASSYGRGGYGYTF. The CDR3 DNA reads as TGTGCCAGCAGTTATGGCAGGGGAGGCTATGGCTACACCTTC. The genes are TRBV6-6 and TRBJ1-2, with D tentatively TRBD1 (6 bases). Trimming took 3 bases from V and 4 from J, leaving 12 bases between them. The V gene's germline CDR1 is MNHNY and CDR2 SVGAGI (reference sequence). The CDR3 covers 14 residues.

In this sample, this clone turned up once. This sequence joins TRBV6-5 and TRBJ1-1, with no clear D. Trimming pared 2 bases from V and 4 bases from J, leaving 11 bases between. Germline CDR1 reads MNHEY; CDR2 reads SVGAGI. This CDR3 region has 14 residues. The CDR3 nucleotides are TGTGCCAGCAGTTACCACCTCGTGGGCACTGAAGCTTTCTTT. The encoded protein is CASSYHLVGTEAFF.

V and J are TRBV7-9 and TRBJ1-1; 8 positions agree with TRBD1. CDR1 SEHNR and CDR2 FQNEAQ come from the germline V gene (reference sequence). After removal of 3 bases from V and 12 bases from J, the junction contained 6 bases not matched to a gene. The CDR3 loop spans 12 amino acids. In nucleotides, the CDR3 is TGTGCCAGCAGCTTCGGACAGGGCGGGTCTTTCTTT. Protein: CASSFGQGGSFF.

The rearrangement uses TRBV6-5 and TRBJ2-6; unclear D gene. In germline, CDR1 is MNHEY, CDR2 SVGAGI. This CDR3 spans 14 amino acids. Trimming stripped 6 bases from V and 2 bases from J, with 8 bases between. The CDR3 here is CASRGFTGANVLTF. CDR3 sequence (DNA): TGTGCCAGCAGGGGGTTCACTGGGGCCAACGTCCTGACTTTC.

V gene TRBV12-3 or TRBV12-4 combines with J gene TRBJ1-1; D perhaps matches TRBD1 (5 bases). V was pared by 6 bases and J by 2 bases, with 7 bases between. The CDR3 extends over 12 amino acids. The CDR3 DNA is TGTGCCAGCAGGGGGCCTAACACTGAAGCTTTCTTT. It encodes CASRGPNTEAFF.

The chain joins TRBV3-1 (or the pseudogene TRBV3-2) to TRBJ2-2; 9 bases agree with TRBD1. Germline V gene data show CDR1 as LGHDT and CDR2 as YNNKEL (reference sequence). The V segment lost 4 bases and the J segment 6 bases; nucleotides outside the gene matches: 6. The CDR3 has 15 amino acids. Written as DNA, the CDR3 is TGTGCCAGCAGCCTGGGACAGGGTGACGCCGGGGAGCTGTTTTTT. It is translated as CASSLGQGDAGELFF.

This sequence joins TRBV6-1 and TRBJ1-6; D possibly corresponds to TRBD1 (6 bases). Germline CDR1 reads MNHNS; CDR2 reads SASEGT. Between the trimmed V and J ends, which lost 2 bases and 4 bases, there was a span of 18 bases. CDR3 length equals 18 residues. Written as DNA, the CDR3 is TGTGCCAGCAGTGAATTGGGTCCGGCAGGGACATATAATTCACCCCTCCACTTT. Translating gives CASSELGPAGTYNSPLHF.

The CDR3, as DNA: TGTGCCAGCAGCTTAGGCGGGGGGGGGACAGATACGCAGTATTTT. Its protein is CASSLGGGGTDTQYF. J is TRBJ2-3 and V is TRBV7-9, with TRBD2 matching 9 bases. The CDR3 is made up of 15 amino acids. V lost 1 base and J lost 3; bases outside the gene matches: 2. The germline V gene encodes CDR1 SEHNR and CDR2 FQNEAQ (reference sequence).